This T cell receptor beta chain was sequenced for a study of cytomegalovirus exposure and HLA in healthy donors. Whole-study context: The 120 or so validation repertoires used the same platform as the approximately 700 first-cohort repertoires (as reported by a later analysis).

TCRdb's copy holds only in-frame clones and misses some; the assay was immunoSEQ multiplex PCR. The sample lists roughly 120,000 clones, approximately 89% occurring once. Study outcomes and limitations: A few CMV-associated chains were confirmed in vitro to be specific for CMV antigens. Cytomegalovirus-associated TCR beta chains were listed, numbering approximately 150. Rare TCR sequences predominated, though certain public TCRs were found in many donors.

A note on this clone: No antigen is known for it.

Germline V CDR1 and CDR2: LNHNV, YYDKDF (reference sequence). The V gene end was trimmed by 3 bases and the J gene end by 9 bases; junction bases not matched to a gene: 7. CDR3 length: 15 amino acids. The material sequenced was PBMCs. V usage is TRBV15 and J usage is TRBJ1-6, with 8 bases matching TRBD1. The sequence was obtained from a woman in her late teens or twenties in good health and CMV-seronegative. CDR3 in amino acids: CATSRDREAPSPLHF. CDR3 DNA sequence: TGTGCCACCAGCAGGGACAGGGAGGCCCCTTCACCCCTCCACTTT.